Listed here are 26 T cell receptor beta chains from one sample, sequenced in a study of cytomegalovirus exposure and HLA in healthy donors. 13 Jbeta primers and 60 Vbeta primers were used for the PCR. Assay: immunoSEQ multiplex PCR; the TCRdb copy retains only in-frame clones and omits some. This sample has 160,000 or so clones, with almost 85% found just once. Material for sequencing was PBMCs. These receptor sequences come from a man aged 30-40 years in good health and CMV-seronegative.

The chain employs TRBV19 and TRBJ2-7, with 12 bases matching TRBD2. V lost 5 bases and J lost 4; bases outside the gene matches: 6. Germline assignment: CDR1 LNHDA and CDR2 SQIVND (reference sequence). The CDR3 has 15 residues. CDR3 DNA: TGTGCCAGTAGTGCCTCTAGCGGGGGGGCTTACGAGCAGTACTTC. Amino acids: CASSASSGGAYEQYF.

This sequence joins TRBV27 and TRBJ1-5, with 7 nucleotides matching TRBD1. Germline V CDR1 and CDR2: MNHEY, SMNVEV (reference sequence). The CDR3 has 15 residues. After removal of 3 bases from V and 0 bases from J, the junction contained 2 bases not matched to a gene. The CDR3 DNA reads TGTGCCAGCAGTTTGACAGGGAATAGCAATCAGCCCCAGCATTTT. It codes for CASSLTGNSNQPQHF.

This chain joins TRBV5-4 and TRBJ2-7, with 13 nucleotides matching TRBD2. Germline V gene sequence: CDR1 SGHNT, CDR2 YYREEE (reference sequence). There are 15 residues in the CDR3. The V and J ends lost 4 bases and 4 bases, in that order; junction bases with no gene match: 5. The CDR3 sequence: CASSTGLAGWYEQYF. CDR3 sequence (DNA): TGTGCCAGCAGCACGGGACTAGCGGGGTGGTACGAGCAGTACTTC.

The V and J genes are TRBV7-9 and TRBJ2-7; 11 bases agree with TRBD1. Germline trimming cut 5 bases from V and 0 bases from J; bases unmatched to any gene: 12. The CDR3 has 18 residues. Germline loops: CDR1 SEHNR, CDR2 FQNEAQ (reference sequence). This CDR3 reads CASSLVIGQGASSYEQYF. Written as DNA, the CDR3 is TGTGCCAGCAGCCTTGTCATTGGACAGGGGGCTTCCTCCTACGAGCAGTACTTC.

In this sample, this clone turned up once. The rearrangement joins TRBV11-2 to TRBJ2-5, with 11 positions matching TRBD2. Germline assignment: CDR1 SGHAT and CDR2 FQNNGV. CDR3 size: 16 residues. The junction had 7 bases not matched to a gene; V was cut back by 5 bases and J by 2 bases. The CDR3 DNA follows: TGTGCCAGCAGCCCCCTAACTAGCGGGGGACAAGAGACCCAGTACTTC. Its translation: CASSPLTSGGQETQYF.

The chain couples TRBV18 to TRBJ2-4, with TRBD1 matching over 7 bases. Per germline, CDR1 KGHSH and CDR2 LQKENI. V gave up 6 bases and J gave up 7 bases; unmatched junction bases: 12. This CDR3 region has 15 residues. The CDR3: CASSPGQTHANIQYF. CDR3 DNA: TGTGCCAGCTCGCCGGGACAGACCCACGCGAACATTCAGTACTTC.

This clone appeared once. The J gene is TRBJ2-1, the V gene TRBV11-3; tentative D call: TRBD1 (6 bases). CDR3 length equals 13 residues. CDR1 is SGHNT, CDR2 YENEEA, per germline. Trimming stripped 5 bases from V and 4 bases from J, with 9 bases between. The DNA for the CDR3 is TGTGCCAGCAGCGCCGGACAGTACAATGAGCAGTTCTTC. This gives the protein CASSAGQYNEQFF.

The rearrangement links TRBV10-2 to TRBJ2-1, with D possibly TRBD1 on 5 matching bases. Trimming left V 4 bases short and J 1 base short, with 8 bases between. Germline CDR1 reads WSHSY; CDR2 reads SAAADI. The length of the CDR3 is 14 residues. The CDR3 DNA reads TGCGCCAGCAGTGTCAGGGATTCCTACAATGAGCAGTTCTTC. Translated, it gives CASSVRDSYNEQFF.

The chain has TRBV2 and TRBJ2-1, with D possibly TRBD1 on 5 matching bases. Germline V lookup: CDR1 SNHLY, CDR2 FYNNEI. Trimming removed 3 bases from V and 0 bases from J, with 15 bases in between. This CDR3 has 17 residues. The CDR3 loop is CASSEQGQSFSYNEQFF. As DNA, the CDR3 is TGTGCCAGCAGTGAGCAGGGCCAATCGTTCTCCTACAATGAGCAGTTCTTC.

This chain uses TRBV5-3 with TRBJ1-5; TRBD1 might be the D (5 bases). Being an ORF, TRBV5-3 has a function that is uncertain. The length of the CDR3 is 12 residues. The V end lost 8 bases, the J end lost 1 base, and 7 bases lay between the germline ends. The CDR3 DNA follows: TGTGCCAGGGGGGGAAGCAATCAGCCCCAGCATTTT. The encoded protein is CARGGSNQPQHF.

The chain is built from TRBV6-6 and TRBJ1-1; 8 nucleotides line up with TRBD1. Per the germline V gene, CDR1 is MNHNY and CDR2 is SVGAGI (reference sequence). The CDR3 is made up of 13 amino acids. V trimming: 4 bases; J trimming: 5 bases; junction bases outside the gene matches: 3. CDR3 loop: CASSWTGRTEAFF. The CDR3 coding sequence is TGTGCCAGCAGTTGGACAGGGAGGACTGAAGCTTTCTTT.

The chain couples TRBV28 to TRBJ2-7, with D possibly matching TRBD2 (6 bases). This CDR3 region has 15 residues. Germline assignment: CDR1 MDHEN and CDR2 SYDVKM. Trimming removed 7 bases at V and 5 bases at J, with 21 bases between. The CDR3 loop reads CASTPQTGGVNEQYF. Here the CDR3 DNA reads TGTGCCAGCACGCCTCAAACGGGCGGGGTCAACGAGCAGTACTTC. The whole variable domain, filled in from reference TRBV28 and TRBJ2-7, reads DVKVTQSSRYLVKRTGEKVFLECVQDMDHENMFWYRQDPGLGLRLIYFSYDVKMKEKGDIPEGYSVSREKKERFSLILESASTNQTSMYLCASTPQTGGVNEQYFGPGTRLTVT.

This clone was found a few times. DNA of the CDR3: TGTGCCAGCAGTGAACAGGCCCACTATGGCTACACCTTC. Translation gives CASSEQAHYGYTF. This sequence joins TRBV6-1 and TRBJ1-2; D call uncertain. V dropped 2 bases and J dropped 3 bases, with 7 bases sitting between them. Looked up from germline, CDR1 is MNHNS and CDR2 is SASEGT. CDR3 length equals 13 residues.

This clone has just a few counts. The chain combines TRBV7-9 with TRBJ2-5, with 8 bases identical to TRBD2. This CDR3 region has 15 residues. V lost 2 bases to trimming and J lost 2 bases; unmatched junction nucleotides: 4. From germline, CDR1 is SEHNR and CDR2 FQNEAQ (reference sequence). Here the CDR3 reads CASSLTGGFQETQYF. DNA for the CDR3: TGTGCCAGCAGCTTAACGGGGGGGTTTCAAGAGACCCAGTACTTC.

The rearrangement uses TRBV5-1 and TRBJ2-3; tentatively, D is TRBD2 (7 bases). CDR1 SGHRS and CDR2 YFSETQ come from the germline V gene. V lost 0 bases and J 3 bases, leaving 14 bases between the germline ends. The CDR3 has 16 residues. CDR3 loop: CASSLGRGGSTDTQYF. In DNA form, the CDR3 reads TGCGCCAGCAGCTTGGGAAGGGGGGGGTCGACAGATACGCAGTATTTT. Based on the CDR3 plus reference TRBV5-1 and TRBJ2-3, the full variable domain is KAGVTQTPRYLIKTRGQQVTLSCSPISGHRSVSWYQQTPGQGLQFLFEYFSETQRNKGNFPGRFSGRQFSNSRSEMNVSTLELGDSALYLCASSLGRGGSTDTQYFGPGTRLTVL.

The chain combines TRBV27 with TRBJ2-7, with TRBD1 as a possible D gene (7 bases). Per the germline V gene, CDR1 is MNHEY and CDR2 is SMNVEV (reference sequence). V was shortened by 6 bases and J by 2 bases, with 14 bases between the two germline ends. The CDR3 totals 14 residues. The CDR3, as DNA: TGTGCCAGCAGATTCGGAGGGGGCGCCTACGAGCAGTACTTC. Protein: CASRFGGGAYEQYF.

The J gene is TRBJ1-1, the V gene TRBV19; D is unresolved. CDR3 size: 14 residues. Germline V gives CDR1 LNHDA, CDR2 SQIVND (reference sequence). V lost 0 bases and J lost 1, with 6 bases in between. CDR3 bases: TGTGCCAGTAGTATAGATCGGGGGAACACTGAAGCTTTCTTT. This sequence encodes CASSIDRGNTEAFF.

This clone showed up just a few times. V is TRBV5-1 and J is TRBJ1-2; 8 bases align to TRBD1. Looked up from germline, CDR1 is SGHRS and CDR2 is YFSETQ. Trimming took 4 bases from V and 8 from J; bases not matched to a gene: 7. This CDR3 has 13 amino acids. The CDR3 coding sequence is TGCGCCAGCAGCCCGGACAGGGCATACGGCTACACCTTC. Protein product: CASSPDRAYGYTF.

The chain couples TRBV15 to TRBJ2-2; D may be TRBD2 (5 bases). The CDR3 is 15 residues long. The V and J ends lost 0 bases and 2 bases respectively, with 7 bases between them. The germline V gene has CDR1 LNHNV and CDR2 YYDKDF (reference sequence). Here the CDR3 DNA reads TGTGCCACCAGCAGAGAAGCGGAAAACACCGGGGAGCTGTTTTTT. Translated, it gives CATSREAENTGELFF. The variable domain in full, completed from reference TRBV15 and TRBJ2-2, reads DAMVIQNPRYQVTQFGKPVTLSCSQTLNHNVMYWYQQKSSQAPKLLFHYYDKDFNNEADTPDNFQSRRPNTSFCFLDIRSPGLGDTAMYLCATSREAENTGELFFGEGSRLTVL.

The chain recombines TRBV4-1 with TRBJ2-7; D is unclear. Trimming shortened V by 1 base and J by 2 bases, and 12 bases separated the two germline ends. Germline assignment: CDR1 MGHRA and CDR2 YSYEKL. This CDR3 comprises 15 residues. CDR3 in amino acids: CASSQGPPNPYEQYF. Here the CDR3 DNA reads TGCGCCAGCAGCCAAGGGCCACCAAATCCCTACGAGCAGTACTTC.

CDR3 coding DNA: TGTGCCACCAGCAGAGATTTCGGGGGGGAGACCCAGTACTTC. It specifies CATSRDFGGETQYF. This chain uses TRBV15 with TRBJ2-5; 7 bases fit TRBD2. This CDR3 comprises 14 residues. The germline V gene encodes CDR1 LNHNV and CDR2 YYDKDF (reference sequence). Germline trimming cut 0 bases from V and 5 bases from J; bases unmatched to any gene: 3.

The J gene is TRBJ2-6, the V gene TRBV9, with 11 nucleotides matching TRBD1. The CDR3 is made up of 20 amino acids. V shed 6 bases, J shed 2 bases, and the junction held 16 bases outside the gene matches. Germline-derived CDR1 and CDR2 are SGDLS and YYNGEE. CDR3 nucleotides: TGTGCCAGCACTCGTACCGGACAGGGGGCGCGTGGGACTGGGGCCAACGTCCTGACTTTC. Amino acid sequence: CASTRTGQGARGTGANVLTF.

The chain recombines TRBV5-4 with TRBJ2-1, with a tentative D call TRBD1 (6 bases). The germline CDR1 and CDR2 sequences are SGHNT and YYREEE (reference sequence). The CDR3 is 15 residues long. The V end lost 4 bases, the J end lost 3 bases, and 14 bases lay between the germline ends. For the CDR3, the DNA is TGTGCCAGCAGCGCCGGCCAGGGGAGCTACAATGAGCAGTTCTTC. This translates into CASSAGQGSYNEQFF.

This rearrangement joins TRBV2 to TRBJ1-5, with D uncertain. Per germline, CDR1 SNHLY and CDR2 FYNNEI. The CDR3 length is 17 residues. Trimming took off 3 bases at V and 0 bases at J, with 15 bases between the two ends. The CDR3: CASSDGRPTSSNQPQHF. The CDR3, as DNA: TGTGCCAGCAGTGACGGCAGGCCCACGTCTAGCAATCAGCCCCAGCATTTT. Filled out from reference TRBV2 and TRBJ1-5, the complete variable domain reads EPEVTQTPSHQVTQMGQEVILRCVPISNHLYFYWYRQILGQKVEFLVSFYNNEISEKSEIFDDQFSVERPDGSNFTLKIRSTKLEDSAMYFCASSDGRPTSSNQPQHFGDGTRLSIL.

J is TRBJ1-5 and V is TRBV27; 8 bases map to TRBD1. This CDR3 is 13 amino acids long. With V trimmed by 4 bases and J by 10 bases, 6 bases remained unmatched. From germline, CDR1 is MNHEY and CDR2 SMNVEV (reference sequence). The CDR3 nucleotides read TGTGCCAGCAGTTCCACAGGGGGTAGACCCCAGCATTTT. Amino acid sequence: CASSSTGGRPQHF.

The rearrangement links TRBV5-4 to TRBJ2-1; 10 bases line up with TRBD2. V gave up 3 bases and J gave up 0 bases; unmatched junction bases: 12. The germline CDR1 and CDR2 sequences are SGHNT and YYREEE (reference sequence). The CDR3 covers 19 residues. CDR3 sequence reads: CASSYHPRTSGSSYNEQFF. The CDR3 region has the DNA TGTGCCAGCAGCTACCACCCTCGGACTAGCGGTAGCTCCTACAATGAGCAGTTCTTC. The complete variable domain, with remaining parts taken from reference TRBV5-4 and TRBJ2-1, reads ETGVTQSPTHLIKTRGQQVTLRCSSQSGHNTVSWYQQALGQGPQFIFQYYREEENGRGNFPPRFSGLQFPNYSSELNVNALELDDSALYLCASSYHPRTSGSSYNEQFFGPGTRLTVL.